The source of this T cell receptor (beta chain) is a study of blood T cell repertoires in COVID-19. Study at large: The United States, Italy and Spain provided the acute and convalescent COVID-19 samples. PBMCs, B-cell-depleted T cells, or T cells were the source of the cDNA or gDNA that made up the material.

The CDR3 length is 14 residues. Trimming cost V 4 bases and J 5 bases; bases outside gene matches: 3. The germline V gene encodes CDR1 SGHTA and CDR2 FQGNSA. The table came from immunoSEQ multiplex PCR; TCRdb's copy has only in-frame clones and leaves some out. The table has 250,000 or so clones, roughly 84% seen once. The sequencing input was peripheral blood. This receptor was obtained from a woman aged 40-49 years who had recovered from COVID-19. The chain has TRBV7-2 and TRBJ2-2, with 8 bases lining up with TRBD1. CDR3 region: CASSYRTGTGELFF. The CDR3 DNA reads as TGTGCCAGCAGCTACCGGACAGGGACCGGGGAGCTGTTTTTT.